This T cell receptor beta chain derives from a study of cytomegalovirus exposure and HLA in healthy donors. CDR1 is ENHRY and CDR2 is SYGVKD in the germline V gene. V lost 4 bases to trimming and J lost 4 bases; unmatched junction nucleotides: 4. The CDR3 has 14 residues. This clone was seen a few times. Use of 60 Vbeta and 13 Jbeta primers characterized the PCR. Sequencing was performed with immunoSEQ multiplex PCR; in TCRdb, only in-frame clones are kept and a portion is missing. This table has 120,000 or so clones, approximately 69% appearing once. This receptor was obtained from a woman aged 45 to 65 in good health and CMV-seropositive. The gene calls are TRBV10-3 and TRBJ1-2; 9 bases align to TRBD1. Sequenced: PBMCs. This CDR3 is CAISGTGESYGYTF. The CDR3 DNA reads TGTGCCATCAGTGGGACAGGGGAAAGCTATGGCTACACCTTC.